This T cell receptor (beta chain) originates from a study of cytomegalovirus exposure and HLA in healthy donors. Sequencing used immunoSEQ multiplex PCR; TCRdb keeps in-frame clones, though not all of them. The sample yields 60,000 or so clones, around 90% seen once. The V end lost 6 bases, the J end lost 2 bases, and 14 bases lay between the germline ends. This CDR3 spans 15 amino acids. Germline CDR1 MNHEY, CDR2 SVGAGI. Study findings and constraints: In vitro confirmation showed a few CMV-associated chains to be CMV antigen specific. The authors enumerated 150 to 200 TCR beta chains as linked to cytomegalovirus. TCR sequences were mostly rare, though some public TCRs occurred in many donors. Later, an analysis found that TCR clusters from the first cohort tended to co-occur in the roughly 110 validation repertoires.

About this clone: Its antigen is unidentified.

The material sequenced was PBMCs. V usage is TRBV6-5 and J usage is TRBJ1-5, with D possibly matching TRBD1 (5 bases). The source of this sequence is a man between 18 and 29 years old in good health and CMV-seronegative. This CDR3 reads CASSGGMWGNQPQHF. In nucleotides, the CDR3 is TGTGCCAGCAGCGGGGGAATGTGGGGCAATCAGCCCCAGCATTTT.